This TCR beta chain was sequenced in a study of T cell responses to AZD1222 COVID-19 vaccine. The data were produced by immunoSEQ multiplex PCR, yet TCRdb's version contains in-frame clones alone and is incomplete. This sample has about 150,000 clones, with 90% found just once. CDR1 LGHNA and CDR2 YNFKEQ come from the germline V gene. V was cut by 1 base and J by 1 base, with 10 bases left in between. This CDR3 spans 15 amino acids. The rearrangement joins TRBV4-2 to TRBJ1-1; D remains unclear. The sample was peripheral blood, taken on day 0 of AZD1222 vaccination. The TCR comes from an adult in good health. CDR3 amino acids: CASSQALAWNTEAFF. The CDR3, as DNA: TGTGCCAGCAGCCAAGCGTTGGCTTGGAACACTGAAGCTTTCTTT.